The rows below give T cell receptor beta chains drawn from one sample of a study of vaccination effects on CD4 cells after COVID-19. Only in-frame clones appear in the TCRdb table, and some are missing; sequencing was by immunoSEQ multiplex PCR. The sample holds 28,000 or so clones; under 75% are singletons and the top ten take about 11%. Their target antigens are unknown. The sequencing used CD4+ T cells from PBMCs cultured with SARS-CoV-2 spike peptides, collected before COVID-19 vaccination. Receptor source: a human donor who received a COVID-19 vaccine. Each CDR3 is given with its conserved first and last residue. Fields, in order: CDR3 protein, CDR3 DNA, V gene, D gene, clone size, J gene. A D gene is named only where the DNA matches it firmly. Rows give clone size only sometimes, using once, few, many, or a class for an expanded clone.

CDR3aa: CASSLGGGSEKLFF
CDR3nt: TGCGCCAGCAGCTTGGGGGGGGGAAGTGAAAAACTGTTTTTT
v_gene: TRBV5-1
d_gene: .
abundance: .
j_gene: TRBJ1-4

CDR3aa: CASRLAGADTQYF
CDR3nt: TGTGCCAGTAGACTAGCGGGAGCAGATACGCAGTATTTT
v_gene: TRBV19
d_gene: TRBD2
abundance: .
j_gene: TRBJ2-3

CDR3aa: CATAGGPADTQYF
CDR3nt: TGTGCCACTGCGGGGGGGCCGGCAGATACGCAGTATTTT
v_gene: TRBV10-3
d_gene: TRBD2
abundance: .
j_gene: TRBJ2-3

CDR3aa: CATSQGYGANVLTF
CDR3nt: TGTGCCACCAGTCAAGGGTACGGGGCCAACGTCCTGACTTTC
v_gene: TRBV24-1
d_gene: .
abundance: .
j_gene: TRBJ2-6

CDR3aa: CASSLDSAGGVIGELFF
CDR3nt: TGTGCCAGCAGCTTAGATTCAGCGGGGGGAGTTATCGGGGAGCTGTTTTTT
v_gene: TRBV7-8
d_gene: TRBD2
abundance: .
j_gene: TRBJ2-2

CDR3aa: CASSEVGFLDTEAFF
CDR3nt: TGTGCCAGCAGTGAAGTCGGGTTTCTTGACACTGAAGCTTTCTTT
v_gene: TRBV6-1
d_gene: .
abundance: .
j_gene: TRBJ1-1

CDR3aa: CAWSVPGTAKPFYGYTF
CDR3nt: TGTGCCTGGAGTGTCCCAGGGACAGCCAAACCCTTCTATGGCTACACCTTC
v_gene: TRBV30
d_gene: TRBD1
abundance: .
j_gene: TRBJ1-2

CDR3aa: CASSGTVANTGELFF
CDR3nt: TGTGCCAGCAGCGGGACTGTAGCGAACACCGGGGAGCTGTTTTTT
v_gene: TRBV2
d_gene: .
abundance: few
j_gene: TRBJ2-2

CDR3aa: CASIEGSSISGNTIYF
CDR3nt: TGTGCCAGTATCGAGGGCAGTTCTATCTCTGGAAACACCATATATTTT
v_gene: TRBV19
d_gene: .
abundance: .
j_gene: TRBJ1-3

CDR3aa: CASSRLAGPYEQYF
CDR3nt: TGTGCCAGCAGCCGGCTAGCGGGACCCTACGAGCAGTACTTC
v_gene: TRBV6-5
d_gene: TRBD2
abundance: .
j_gene: TRBJ2-7

CDR3aa: CASSSGQGRTDTQYF
CDR3nt: TGTGCCAGCTCATCTGGACAGGGGCGCACAGATACGCAGTATTTT
v_gene: TRBV18
d_gene: TRBD1
abundance: .
j_gene: TRBJ2-3

CDR3aa: CASSQARNTIYF
CDR3nt: TGTGCCAGCAGCCAAGCTAGAAACACCATATATTTT
v_gene: TRBV14
d_gene: .
abundance: .
j_gene: TRBJ1-3

CDR3aa: CASRVTRQGLGSYEQYF
CDR3nt: TGTGCCAGCAGAGTCACCAGACAGGGGCTTGGATCGTACGAGCAGTACTTC
v_gene: TRBV6-4
d_gene: TRBD1
abundance: .
j_gene: TRBJ2-7

CDR3aa: CASSLGQGALDTIYF
CDR3nt: TGTGCCAGCAGCCTTGGACAGGGGGCATTGGACACCATATATTTT
v_gene: TRBV7-8
d_gene: TRBD1
abundance: once
j_gene: TRBJ1-3

CDR3aa: CASSSVFQNTEAFF
CDR3nt: TGTGCCAGCAGCTCAGTGTTCCAGAACACTGAAGCTTTCTTT
v_gene: TRBV5-4
d_gene: .
abundance: .
j_gene: TRBJ1-1

CDR3aa: CASSYLRDRGFTEAFF
CDR3nt: TGCGCCAGCAGTTACCTCCGGGACAGGGGATTTACTGAAGCTTTCTTT
v_gene: TRBV10-1
d_gene: TRBD1
abundance: .
j_gene: TRBJ1-1

CDR3aa: CASSLKGRGSYNEQFF
CDR3nt: TGTGCCAGCAGCTTGAAAGGAAGGGGCTCCTACAATGAGCAGTTCTTC
v_gene: TRBV5-6
d_gene: .
abundance: .
j_gene: TRBJ2-1

CDR3aa: CASSFGQINSPLHF
CDR3nt: TGTGCCAGCAGCTTCGGGCAGATTAATTCACCCCTCCACTTT
v_gene: TRBV5-5
d_gene: .
abundance: .
j_gene: TRBJ1-6

CDR3aa: CASSPDRANTEAFF
CDR3nt: TGTGCCAGCAGCCCAGACAGGGCGAACACTGAAGCTTTCTTT
v_gene: TRBV27
d_gene: TRBD1
abundance: .
j_gene: TRBJ1-1

CDR3aa: CASSLDPWRGPNTEAFF
CDR3nt: TGTGCCAGCAGCTTAGATCCCTGGCGAGGACCGAACACTGAAGCTTTCTTT
v_gene: TRBV11-3
d_gene: .
abundance: .
j_gene: TRBJ1-1

CDR3aa: CATSRDPGQGQPQHF
CDR3nt: TGTGCCACCAGCAGAGATCCGGGGCAGGGTCAGCCCCAGCATTTT
v_gene: TRBV15
d_gene: .
abundance: .
j_gene: TRBJ1-5

CDR3aa: CASSQRVGDSLNYGYTF
CDR3nt: TGCGCCAGCAGCCAGCGGGTAGGGGACAGTTTGAACTATGGCTACACCTTC
v_gene: TRBV4-1
d_gene: TRBD1
abundance: once
j_gene: TRBJ1-2

CDR3aa: CASSDPGGRTSYEQYF
CDR3nt: TGCGCCAGCAGTGATCCTGGCGGGAGGACCTCCTACGAGCAGTACTTC
v_gene: TRBV10-2
d_gene: TRBD2
abundance: .
j_gene: TRBJ2-7

CDR3aa: CATSSTGLAQETQYF
CDR3nt: TGTGCCACCAGCAGTACCGGACTAGCGCAAGAGACCCAGTACTTC
v_gene: TRBV15
d_gene: TRBD2
abundance: once
j_gene: TRBJ2-5

CDR3aa: CASRQGLGNQPQHF
CDR3nt: TGTGCCAGCAGGCAGGGACTTGGCAATCAGCCCCAGCATTTT
v_gene: TRBV6-5
d_gene: .
abundance: once
j_gene: TRBJ1-5

CDR3aa: CASRAAGDEQYF
CDR3nt: TGTGCCAGCAGAGCCGCGGGGGACGAGCAGTACTTC
v_gene: TRBV2
d_gene: TRBD2
abundance: .
j_gene: TRBJ2-7

CDR3aa: CATLRQGVGEQYF
CDR3nt: TGCGCCACCTTACGACAGGGGGTCGGAGAGCAGTACTTC
v_gene: TRBV10-2
d_gene: TRBD1
abundance: .
j_gene: TRBJ2-7

CDR3aa: CASSQMGQGPYEQYF
CDR3nt: TGTGCCAGCAGCCAGATGGGACAGGGCCCCTACGAGCAGTACTTC
v_gene: TRBV3-1/TRBV3-2
d_gene: TRBD1
abundance: once
j_gene: TRBJ2-7

CDR3aa: CASSPLWGSGANVLTF
CDR3nt: TGTGCCAGCAGCCCATTATGGGGTTCTGGGGCCAACGTCCTGACTTTC
v_gene: TRBV5-6
d_gene: .
abundance: .
j_gene: TRBJ2-6

CDR3aa: CASSLGTGRINQPQHF
CDR3nt: TGTGCCAGCAGCTTAGGGACAGGGAGAATTAATCAGCCCCAGCATTTT
v_gene: TRBV7-9
d_gene: TRBD1
abundance: few
j_gene: TRBJ1-5

CDR3aa: CASSSTGTGGPNTGELFF
CDR3nt: TGCGCCAGCAGCTCAACCGGGACAGGGGGCCCGAACACCGGGGAGCTGTTTTTT
v_gene: TRBV5-1
d_gene: TRBD1
abundance: .
j_gene: TRBJ2-2

CDR3aa: CASSLFNRGHGDTQYF
CDR3nt: TGTGCCAGCAGTTTATTTAACAGGGGGCATGGAGATACGCAGTATTTT
v_gene: TRBV27
d_gene: TRBD1
abundance: .
j_gene: TRBJ2-3

CDR3aa: CASSIGTGVSKFVGGTEAFF
CDR3nt: TGTGCCAGTAGTATAGGGACAGGGGTATCTAAGTTTGTAGGGGGCACTGAAGCTTTCTTT
v_gene: TRBV19
d_gene: TRBD1
abundance: .
j_gene: TRBJ1-1

CDR3aa: CASSTTGGRVSNQPQHF
CDR3nt: TGTGCCAGTAGCACCACGGGCGGCAGGGTAAGCAATCAGCCCCAGCATTTT
v_gene: TRBV19
d_gene: .
abundance: .
j_gene: TRBJ1-5

CDR3aa: CASSLAGTPKETQYF
CDR3nt: TGCGCCAGCAGCTTGGCCGGGACCCCAAAAGAGACCCAGTACTTC
v_gene: TRBV5-1
d_gene: .
abundance: .
j_gene: TRBJ2-5

CDR3aa: CASSTGTVQETQYF
CDR3nt: TGCGCCAGCAGCACCGGGACAGTTCAAGAGACCCAGTACTTC
v_gene: TRBV5-1
d_gene: TRBD1
abundance: .
j_gene: TRBJ2-5

CDR3aa: CASSWDRGNYGYTF
CDR3nt: TGTGCCAGCAGTTGGGACAGGGGGAACTATGGCTACACCTTC
v_gene: TRBV2
d_gene: TRBD1
abundance: .
j_gene: TRBJ1-2

CDR3aa: CASSAGGPNQPQHF
CDR3nt: TGCGCCAGCAGTGCCGGGGGCCCTAATCAGCCCCAGCATTTT
v_gene: TRBV10-1
d_gene: .
abundance: few
j_gene: TRBJ1-5

CDR3aa: CASSQDASGRMDTQYF
CDR3nt: TGTGCCAGCAGCCAAGATGCTAGCGGGAGGATGGATACGCAGTATTTT
v_gene: TRBV3-1/TRBV3-2
d_gene: TRBD2
abundance: .
j_gene: TRBJ2-3

CDR3aa: CATERVGGSTGELFF
CDR3nt: TGTGCCACGGAGAGAGTGGGAGGGAGCACCGGGGAGCTGTTTTTT
v_gene: TRBV6-5
d_gene: TRBD2
abundance: .
j_gene: TRBJ2-2

CDR3aa: CASRNSPATNEKLFF
CDR3nt: TGTGCCAGCAGAAATAGTCCCGCAACTAATGAAAAACTGTTTTTT
v_gene: TRBV2
d_gene: .
abundance: .
j_gene: TRBJ1-4

CDR3aa: CASSPHRGSLTDTQYF
CDR3nt: TGTGCCAGCAGCCCACATCGGGGGTCCCTCACAGATACGCAGTATTTT
v_gene: TRBV11-2
d_gene: .
abundance: .
j_gene: TRBJ2-3

CDR3aa: CSVRVGYGYTF
CDR3nt: TGCAGTGTTCGGGTCGGCTATGGCTACACCTTC
v_gene: TRBV20-1
d_gene: .
abundance: .
j_gene: TRBJ1-2

CDR3aa: CASIPGQGETYEQYF
CDR3nt: TGTGCCAGCATCCCGGGACAGGGGGAAACCTACGAGCAGTACTTC
v_gene: TRBV2
d_gene: TRBD1
abundance: .
j_gene: TRBJ2-7

CDR3aa: CAWSWGGYEQFF
CDR3nt: TGTGCCTGGAGTTGGGGGGGATATGAGCAGTTCTTC
v_gene: TRBV30
d_gene: TRBD2
abundance: .
j_gene: TRBJ2-1